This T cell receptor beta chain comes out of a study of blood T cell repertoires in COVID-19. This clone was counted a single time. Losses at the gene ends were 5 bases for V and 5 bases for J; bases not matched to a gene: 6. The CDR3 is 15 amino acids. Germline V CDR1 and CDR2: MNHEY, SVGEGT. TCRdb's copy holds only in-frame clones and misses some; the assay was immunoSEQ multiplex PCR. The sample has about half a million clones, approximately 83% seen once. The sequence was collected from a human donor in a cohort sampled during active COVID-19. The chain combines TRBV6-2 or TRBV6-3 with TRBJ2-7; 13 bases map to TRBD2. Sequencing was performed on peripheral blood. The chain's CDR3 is CASSHRTSGSHEQYF. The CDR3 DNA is TGTGCCAGCAGTCATCGGACTAGCGGGAGCCACGAGCAGTACTTC.